This TCR beta chain was observed in a study of blood T cell repertoires in COVID-19. Study at large: Both acute and convalescent COVID-19 samples were obtained from the United States, Italy and Spain.

TCRdb keeps only in-frame clones here, not all; method: immunoSEQ multiplex PCR. This sample has under 250,000 clones, with more than 70% found just once. After removal of 6 bases from V and 5 bases from J, the junction contained 6 bases not matched to a gene. The CDR3 totals 13 residues. Per germline, CDR1 KGHSH and CDR2 LQKENI. The TCR comes from a woman aged 25 to 39 with COVID-19, enrolled during active disease. The chain recombines TRBV18 with TRBJ2-5; 7 bases fit TRBD1. Sequencing was carried out using peripheral blood. The DNA for the CDR3 is TGTGCCAGCTCCCGGGACAGACGGGAGACCCAGTACTTC. It translates to CASSRDRRETQYF.